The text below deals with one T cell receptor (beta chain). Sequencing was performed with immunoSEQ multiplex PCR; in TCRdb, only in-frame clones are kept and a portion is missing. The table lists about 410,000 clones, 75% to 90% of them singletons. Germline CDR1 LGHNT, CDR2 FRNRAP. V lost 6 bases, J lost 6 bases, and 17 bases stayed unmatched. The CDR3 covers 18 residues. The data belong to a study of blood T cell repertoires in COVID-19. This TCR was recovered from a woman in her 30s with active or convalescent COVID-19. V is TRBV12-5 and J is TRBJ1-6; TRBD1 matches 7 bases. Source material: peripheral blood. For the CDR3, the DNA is TGTGCTAGTGGCCTAAGCAACATTCCGGGGACAGCTAATTCACCCCTCCACTTT. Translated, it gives CASGLSNIPGTANSPLHF.